This TCR beta chain was sequenced for a study of OX40 agonist ivuxolimab in advanced cancers. Study-level findings and limits: Average numbers of expanded clones were greater in CD8+ T cells than in CD4+. At 0.1 to 3.0 mg/kg, CD4+ and CD8+ blood T cells expanded clonally by week 6.

Concerning this clone: Antigen specificity is unknown.

The table came from immunoSEQ multiplex PCR; TCRdb's copy has only in-frame clones and leaves some out. The table lists approximately 47,000 clones, over 90% of them singletons. The source material was CD4+ or CD8+ T cells sorted from blood, sampled in a trial of the OX40 agonist ivuxolimab. The receptor was derived from an adult with an advanced solid tumor such as melanoma, head and neck, liver or kidney cancer.

The CDR3 here is CASSQDRGAGYGYTF. CDR3 DNA sequence: TGCGCCAGCAGCCAAGATCGAGGGGCGGGCTATGGCTACACCTTC. The chain combines TRBV4-1 with TRBJ1-2, with D possibly TRBD1 on 5 matching bases. The CDR3 covers 15 residues. Germline V CDR1 and CDR2: MGHRA, YSYEKL. V was cut by 0 bases and J by 4 bases, with 12 bases left in between.